This T cell receptor (beta chain) was recovered during a study of blood T cell repertoires in COVID-19. As for the study in general: Samples came from the United States, Italy and Spain, spanning acute and convalescent COVID-19. PBMCs, B-cell-depleted T cells, or T cells provided the cDNA or gDNA that made up the material.

This clone was picked up many times. Trimming at V came to 10 bases and at J to 1 base, leaving 11 bases not matched to a gene. Per germline, CDR1 SGHTA and CDR2 FQGNSA. CDR3 length equals 15 residues. In the authors' methods: Amplification of reference gene primers was used by the study to estimate nucleated cell counts. Using immunoSEQ multiplex PCR, the repertoire was profiled, and TCRdb retains in-frame clones only, with some absent. V, J and clone size derive from that table, while D and trimming were established from the DNA sequence. The sample lists around 300,000 clones, roughly 86% occurring once.

This receptor was taken from a man between 18 and 29 years old with active or convalescent COVID-19. J is TRBJ2-7 and V is TRBV7-2, with 9 bases aligning to TRBD2. Sequenced: peripheral blood. The CDR3 region has the DNA TGTGCCACCCCCGGGGATAGCGGGGGATCCTACGAGCAGTACTTC. Its translation: CATPGDSGGSYEQYF.